Reported below is one T cell receptor (beta chain). Antigen specificity is unknown. This sample stems from a study of T cell responses to AZD1222 COVID-19 vaccine. The protocol was immunoSEQ multiplex PCR, while the TCRdb copy is restricted to in-frame clones and leaves out a portion. The repertoire holds roughly 80,000 clones, with approximately 90% as singletons. V was pared by 6 bases and J by 0 bases, with 15 bases between. Per the germline V gene, CDR1 is MDHEN and CDR2 is SYDVKM. The CDR3 is made up of 16 amino acids. Findings and limits, study-wide: CD4 TCRs linked to vaccination spanned spike, dominating at 160-218 and 743-854. None of the repertoires were sampled until the peak T cell response had passed.

V gene TRBV28 combines with J gene TRBJ1-5, with unresolved D. Sequencing used peripheral blood, obtained 28 days after the second AZD1222 dose. The TCR comes from an adult who received the AZD1222 COVID-19 vaccine. CDR3 in amino acids: CASSPLALYSNQPQHF. The CDR3 nucleotides are TGTGCCAGCAGCCCGCTGGCCCTGTATAGCAATCAGCCCCAGCATTTT. Combining the CDR3 with reference TRBV28 and TRBJ1-5 gives the whole variable domain DVKVTQSSRYLVKRTGEKVFLECVQDMDHENMFWYRQDPGLGLRLIYFSYDVKMKEKGDIPEGYSVSREKKERFSLILESASTNQTSMYLCASSPLALYSNQPQHFGDGTRLSIL.